This T cell receptor beta chain was documented in a study of cytotoxic CD8 clonotypes in ibrutinib-treated CLL (dated by TCRdb to about 2021). Background on the whole study: In this cohort, over 14 patients were treatment-naive and more than 9 were relapsed/refractory, while some 18 had unmutated IGHV. Every remission and progressive disease sample was obtained while ibrutinib was still being received by the patients. Response samples were taken after a median of approximately a year on treatment, ranging from roughly 6 to 36 months. Longitudinal samples were obtainable from about 30% of the roughly 90 participants in the trial. On average, each sample had about 260,000 productive templates and roughly 95,000 productive rearrangements. Responses were partial in roughly 24 patients and complete in 2; after median approximately 67 months follow-up, around 15 stayed in remission and around 12 progressed. Cryopreserved peripheral blood mononuclear cells were collected before treatment, at response, and at either disease progression or sustained remission.

Paper-wide results and their limitations: Baseline clonality was found to be higher than that of age-matched healthy donors and was strongly correlated with circulating CD8+ T-cell counts. Public clonotypes were rare and either contracted or stayed stable during treatment, and the rise in clonality at ibrutinib response reflected the expansion of private clonotypes. Clonality increased at ibrutinib response, stayed stable in sustained remission, and fell back toward baseline at progression. Sampling times were not matched between sustained-remission and progressing patients, and lymph node repertoires were not studied.

Per the publication, the time point label means: about a year on ibrutinib. For TCR beta library preparation, roughly 2 micrograms of genomic DNA were extracted from the cryopreserved PBMCs. High-throughput TCR beta sequencing was performed on longitudinal blood samples from CLL patients receiving ibrutinib monotherapy. The patients were enrolled in a single-center, open-label phase 2 trial of ibrutinib monotherapy. Each clonotype received, on average, around 10x coverage in deep resolution sequencing performed on a MiSeq, where the target depth lay between 1 in 1 million and 1 in 200,000 T cells. TCR beta libraries were generated with the immunoSEQ hsTCRB Kit. Turning to the authors' computational methods: ImmunoSEQ Data Assistant and ImmunoSEQ Analyzer were used for data analysis, and V, D and J genes were assigned according to IMGT definitions. Clonality, which ranges from 0 to 1, was calculated by subtracting the normalized Shannon entropy of productive rearrangement frequencies from one. Public clonotype analysis was restricted to overrepresented clonotypes comprising at least 0.05% of each patient's repertoire. Thirteen repertoires from age-matched healthy donors, obtained from immuneACCESS, served as clonality controls. What TCRdb holds here is the immuneACCESS table cut down to in-frame rearrangements. Part of the clones is not present; checked against another copy, under half of the missing clones reflect an unresolved V gene, and the others are unexplained. Clonal size and the V and J genes are those of that table, whereas D and trimming came from the DNA. Present in this sample are approximately 140,000 clones, approximately 89% of which were seen just once. The ten largest clones represent 11% of the sample.

A word on this clone: The antigen this receptor binds is unknown. It is likely a read error, because the conserved phenylalanine at the end of the CDR3 is missing. The DNA is omitted, as the CDR3 cannot be located on it reliably, and the CDR3 follows TCRdb's listing.

The CDR3 spans 12 residues, counting both ends. CDR1 and CDR2 were assigned from the germline V gene (reference sequence) as SGHAT and FQDESV. The chain employs TRBV11-1 and TRBJ1-1; whether TRBD1, the table's D call, matches the DNA was not checked. The source was PBMCs, collected after 12 months of ibrutinib treatment. This receptor was identified in a human donor with chronic lymphocytic leukemia. This receptor has the CDR3 CASSWDRGIPHL.